This TCR beta chain was documented in a study of OX40 agonist ivuxolimab in advanced cancers. Background on the study: Patients were infused with ivuxolimab every 2 weeks at 0.01 to 10 mg/kg. People who had prior anti-PD-1, anti-PD-L1 or anti-CTLA-4 therapy could take part, and around 39% had some.

The assay was immunoSEQ multiplex PCR, and TCRdb's table has in-frame clones only and misses some. The sample includes roughly 56,000 clones, roughly 86% of them seen just once. V lost 3 bases and J lost 9, with 9 bases in between. Germline V lookup: CDR1 SEHNR, CDR2 FQNEAQ (reference sequence). This CDR3 is built from 13 residues. The chain has TRBV7-9 and TRBJ1-6; D is unresolved. This sequence originates from an adult with an advanced solid tumor such as melanoma, head and neck, liver or kidney cancer. The specimen comprised CD4+ or CD8+ T cells sorted from blood, sampled in a trial of the OX40 agonist ivuxolimab. The CDR3 coding sequence is TGTGCCAGCAGCTTTGTGGAAGGTTCACCCCTCCACTTT. It codes for CASSFVEGSPLHF.